These 18 T cell receptor beta chains came from one sample sequenced in a study of identical twins (dated by TCRdb to 2016 to 2017). The library was prepared using 5' RACE. TCRdb shows the sequencer as Illumina HiSeq 2000. TCRdb cleaned the public reads at Q25 with fastp, built clones with MiXCR and kept in-frame beta chains. Rows with a matching CDR3 protein are joined into one entry that keeps the most common DNA and genes. This sample gives fewer than 900,000 distinct CDR3 sequences in total; roughly 20% of them show up just once. The top ten hold about 4.3% of the sample. This same sample was also part of a study on T cells expressing NK-cell markers.

Sequenced material: PBMCs. Receptor source: a woman in her late teens or twenties in good health.

This clonotype was counted between two and nine times. V and J are TRBV28 and TRBJ2-1, with D tentatively TRBD2 (5 bases). V gave up 6 bases and J gave up 3 bases, with 15 bases separating them. Per germline, CDR1 MDHEN and CDR2 SYDVKM. CDR3 length: 15 residues. CDR3: CASSIPTGNYNEQFF. The CDR3 DNA sequence: TGTGCCAGCAGCATCCCGACCGGGAACTACAATGAGCAGTTCTTC.

This clonotype has more than one count but fewer than ten. Here the CDR3 reads CASSQVVGDGETQYF. Here the CDR3 DNA reads TGTGCCAGCAGCCAAGTCGTGGGAGATGGAGAGACCCAGTACTTC. V gene TRBV4-2 combines with J gene TRBJ2-5; perhaps TRBD2 as D (5 bases). Germline V gene data show CDR1 as LGHNA and CDR2 as YNFKEQ. This CDR3 has 15 residues. Trimming left V 1 base short and J 4 bases short, with 13 bases between.

This clonotype was seen a few times. CDR3 bases: TGCAGTGCTAGAGATCTATTGGGACAGGGGACCTCTGGAAACACCATATATTTT. This codes for CSARDLLGQGTSGNTIYF. The chain carries TRBV20-1 and TRBJ1-3, with 10 bases matching TRBD1. Germline trimming cut 0 bases from V and 0 bases from J; bases unmatched to any gene: 8. This CDR3 spans 18 amino acids. In germline, CDR1 is DFQATT, CDR2 SNEGSKA (reference sequence).

The chain joins TRBV5-6 to TRBJ1-5; D unresolved. V lost 2 bases to trimming and J lost 8 bases, with 11 bases between them. CDR1 and CDR2 from the germline V gene are SGHDT and YYEEEE. The CDR3 runs 13 residues. CDR3 loop: CASSLRGRKPQHF. The DNA of the CDR3 is TGTGCCAGCAGCTTACGGGGTAGGAAGCCCCAGCATTTT.

CDR3 in DNA: TGCAGTATTGGCAGGGGGCTCCCTGAAGCTTTCTTT. Amino acids: CSIGRGLPEAFF. The chain links TRBV20-1 to TRBJ1-1, with 8 bases matching TRBD1. In germline, CDR1 is DFQATT, CDR2 SNEGSKA (reference sequence). This CDR3 has 12 residues. With V trimmed by 8 bases and J by 6 bases, 8 bases remained unmatched.

The chain carries TRBV7-3 and TRBJ1-1; D call uncertain. Germline CDR1 SGHTA, CDR2 FQGTGA. V shed 1 base and J shed 4 bases, with 7 bases lying between them. The CDR3 is 13 amino acids. The CDR3 bases are TGTGCCAGCAGCTTAAGGAGTAGCACTGAAGCTTTCTTT. The encoded protein is CASSLRSSTEAFF.

The genes are TRBV10-3 and TRBJ2-3; D is possibly TRBD2 (6 bases). The CDR3 runs to 13 residues. CDR1 ENHRY and CDR2 SYGVKD come from the germline V gene. Trimming pared 6 bases from V and 5 bases from J, leaving 12 bases between. The chain's CDR3 is CAIREGREDTQYF. The CDR3, as DNA: TGTGCCATCAGGGAGGGCAGGGAAGATACGCAGTATTTT.

This clonotype was found a few times. V usage is TRBV20-1 and J usage is TRBJ2-7; 8 bases map to TRBD1. The CDR3 runs to 16 residues. Germline V lookup: CDR1 DFQATT, CDR2 SNEGSKA (reference sequence). V lost 3 bases and J lost 0; bases outside the gene matches: 10. The CDR3: CSARGIGTGGSYEQYF. For the CDR3, the DNA is TGCAGTGCTAGGGGAATTGGGACAGGCGGCTCCTACGAGCAGTACTTC.

As concerns this clonotype: An end of the junction does not agree with germline; a read error may underlie this. This rearrangement joins TRBV27 to TRBJ2-3; D remains ambiguous. This CDR3 comprises 12 residues. The germline gives CDR1 MNHEY, CDR2 SMNVEV (reference sequence). The CDR3 nucleotides are TGTGCCAGCTGGGCGAGCAAAGATACGCAGTATTTT. It encodes CASWASKDTQYF.

There are a few counts of this clonotype. This chain joins TRBV11-2 and TRBJ2-1, with D perhaps matching TRBD1 (6 bases). The V end lost 2 bases, the J end lost 8 bases, and 13 bases lay between the germline ends. Germline V gene lookup returns CDR1 SGHAT and CDR2 FQNNGV. The CDR3 runs to 14 residues. The CDR3 DNA follows: TGTGCCAGCAGCTTAAGGCAGGGGACGGATGAGCAGTTCTTC. Protein: CASSLRQGTDEQFF.

The chain joins TRBV11-3 to TRBJ2-1; weak D call: TRBD2 (5 bases). CDR3 length equals 14 residues. Germline lookup yields CDR1 SGHNT and CDR2 YENEEA. The V end was cut by 1 base, the J end by 7 bases, with 11 bases between. CDR3 sequence reads: CASSLGGSVNEQFF. The DNA of the CDR3 is TGTGCCAGCAGCTTAGGTGGTAGCGTGAATGAGCAGTTCTTC.

The genes are TRBV5-6 and TRBJ2-3; perhaps TRBD1 as D (6 bases). The germline V gene encodes CDR1 SGHDT and CDR2 YYEEEE. The CDR3 length is 13 residues. The ends were cut back, 4 bases at V and 1 base at J, with 7 bases in the middle. In nucleotides, the CDR3 is TGTGCCAGCAGCGGACAGCGCACAGATACGCAGTATTTT. Residues: CASSGQRTDTQYF.

The sample holds a few counts of this clonotype. The rearrangement uses TRBV20-1 and TRBJ2-7; 16 bases fit TRBD2. This CDR3 is built from 14 residues. The V segment lost 6 bases and the J segment 7 bases; nucleotides outside the gene matches: 6. Germline V lookup: CDR1 DFQATT, CDR2 SNEGSKA (reference sequence). CDR3 DNA: TGCAGTGCGGTTCCGGGACTAGCGGGAGGGGAGCAGTACTTC. Its translation is CSAVPGLAGGEQYF.

In this sample, this clonotype turned up a few times. This chain connects TRBV7-2 to TRBJ2-1, with TRBD2 matching 9 bases. V dropped 6 bases and J dropped 2; count of bases not matched to a gene: 8. The CDR3 has 16 residues. CDR1 and CDR2 from the germline V gene are SGHTA and FQGNSA. The CDR3 sequence: CASRPSSGATYNEQFF. In DNA, the CDR3 is TGTGCCAGCAGACCTTCTAGCGGGGCTACCTACAATGAGCAGTTCTTC.

V usage is TRBV11-1 and J usage is TRBJ2-1; 15 bases map to TRBD2. CDR3 length: 18 residues. V lost 4 bases, J lost 3 bases, and 7 bases stayed unmatched. The germline V gene encodes CDR1 SGHAT and CDR2 FQDESV (reference sequence). The CDR3 reads CASSSLPGLAGGYNEQFF. DNA for the CDR3: TGTGCCAGCAGCTCTCTCCCGGGACTAGCGGGAGGCTACAATGAGCAGTTCTTC. Looking up the rest from reference TRBV11-1 and TRBJ2-1 gives the full variable domain: EAEVAQSPRYKITEKSQAVAFWCDPISGHATLYWYRQILGQGPELLVQFQDESVVDDSQLPKDRFSAERLKGVDSTLKIQPAELGDSAMYLCASSSLPGLAGGYNEQFFGPGTRLTVL.

This clonotype came up a few times. The chain is built from TRBV29-1 and TRBJ2-5; 7 bases are shared with TRBD1. Germline V gene sequence: CDR1 SQVTM, CDR2 ANQGSEA. V lost 5 bases, J lost 2 bases, and 5 bases stayed unmatched. The CDR3 is 13 residues long. In DNA, the CDR3 is TGCAGCGTTCGGCGCAGGGGGCAAGAGACCCAGTACTTC. Its protein product is CSVRRRGQETQYF.

This clonotype appeared many times. The chain has TRBV12-3 or TRBV12-4 and TRBJ2-5; unclear D gene. The CDR3 has 15 residues. V lost 7 bases and J 2 bases, leaving 17 bases between the germline ends. In DNA form, the CDR3 reads TGTGCCAGCACCTCACCAGGCAGTCTGCAAGAGACCCAGTACTTC. Translation gives CASTSPGSLQETQYF.

This clonotype was picked up a small number of times. For the CDR3, the DNA is TGCGCCAGCAGCAACGGAATCTCTGGGGCAGATACGCAGTATTTT. Amino acids: CASSNGISGADTQYF. The rearrangement joins TRBV5-1 to TRBJ2-3; D remains unclear. Germline CDR1 SGHRS, CDR2 YFSETQ. The CDR3 is made up of 15 amino acids. V was cut by 4 bases and J by 4 bases, with 16 bases left in between. The whole variable domain, filled in from reference TRBV5-1 and TRBJ2-3, reads KAGVTQTPRYLIKTRGQQVTLSCSPISGHRSVSWYQQTPGQGLQFLFEYFSETQRNKGNFPGRFSGRQFSNSRSEMNVSTLELGDSALYLCASSNGISGADTQYFGPGTRLTVL.